This T cell receptor (beta chain) was retrieved from a study of T cell changes during pregnancy in multiple sclerosis. The CDR3 runs 14 residues. Germline CDR1 MNHNS, CDR2 SASEGT. V was trimmed by 11 bases and J by 2 bases, leaving 18 bases between them. This table comes from immunoSEQ multiplex PCR, and its TCRdb copy is limited to in-frame clones, with some not included. This table has some 23,000 clones, less than 90% appearing once. The sample in question was CD4+ T cells from peripheral blood mononuclear cells, obtained in the first trimester of pregnancy. This TCR derives from a female donor in good health, enrolled as a control in a pregnancy study. The rearrangement links TRBV6-1 to TRBJ1-2; possibly TRBD1 for D (6 bases). Here the CDR3 DNA reads TGTGCCGTCGGTGAAACGGGACACAACTATGGCTACACCTTC. As protein: CAVGETGHNYGYTF.